This T cell receptor (beta chain) was documented in a study of T-cell memory formation after mild COVID-19. Study-level results: Proof of SARS-CoV-2 specificity was absent for the second-wave clones that crested on day 37.

TCRdb redid the calling of the 5' RACE reads with MiXCR, one entry per CDR3 protein. Among 120,000 to 150,000 distinct CDR3 sequences listed, roughly 6.2% were seen once. Comment on this clonotype: Its antigen is unknown.

The CDR3 consists of 13 residues. V was shortened by 6 bases and J by 1 base, with 9 bases between the two germline ends. This TCR was sampled from an adult woman who had mild COVID-19 (a few samples of this study predate the infection). Cell type and time point are not known. This rearrangement joins TRBV12-3 or TRBV12-4 to TRBJ1-1, with D tentatively TRBD1 (5 bases). Sample: PBMCs or a T cell subset sorted from them (not recorded which). The CDR3 DNA is TGTGCCAGCAGGGGGACCGGGAACACTGAAGCTTTCTTT. As protein: CASRGTGNTEAFF.